This entry concerns a single T cell receptor beta chain. The antigen is undetermined. This entry comes from a study of graft-versus-host responses after intestinal transplantation. Study conclusions and caveats: In recipient marrow, GvH clones were found, and some appeared first in ileum or blood. When patients had graft-donor T cell macrochimerism, their allografts held high graft-versus-host to host-versus-graft clonal ratios. Among circulating GvH clones, peak levels were associated with early post-transplant declines in HvG clones.

The CDR3 is made up of 15 amino acids. The V segment lost 7 bases and the J segment 10 bases; nucleotides outside the gene matches: 16. Germline V gene data show CDR1 as MDHEN and CDR2 as SYDVKM. Assay: immunoSEQ multiplex PCR; the TCRdb copy retains only in-frame clones and omits some. The sample shows tens of thousands of clones, 92% of them seen only once. The clonotype was recovered from a human donor who received an intestinal transplant. The V call is TRBV28, the J call TRBJ2-3; 8 bases map to TRBD1. The sample was unstimulated CD4+ T cells sorted from spleen or lymph node cells, taken before intestinal transplant. This chain's CDR3 is CASITRGQVFSAQYF. The CDR3 region has the DNA TGTGCCAGCATAACAAGGGGACAGGTTTTTTCTGCGCAGTATTTT. Together with reference TRBV28 and TRBJ2-3, the CDR3 gives the full variable domain: DVKVTQSSRYLVKRTGEKVFLECVQDMDHENMFWYRQDPGLGLRLIYFSYDVKMKEKGDIPEGYSVSREKKERFSLILESASTNQTSMYLCASITRGQVFSAQYFGPGTRLTVL.